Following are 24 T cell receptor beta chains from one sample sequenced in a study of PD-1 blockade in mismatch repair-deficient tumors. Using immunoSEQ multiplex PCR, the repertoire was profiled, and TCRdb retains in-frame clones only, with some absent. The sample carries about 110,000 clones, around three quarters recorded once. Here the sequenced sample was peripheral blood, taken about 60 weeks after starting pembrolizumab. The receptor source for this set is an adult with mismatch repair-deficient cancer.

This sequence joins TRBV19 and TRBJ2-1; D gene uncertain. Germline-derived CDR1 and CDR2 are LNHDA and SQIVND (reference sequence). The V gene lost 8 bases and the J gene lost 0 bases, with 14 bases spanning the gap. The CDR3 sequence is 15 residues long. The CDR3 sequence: CASLTTVNSYNEQFF. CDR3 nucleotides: TGTGCCAGTCTGACAACGGTCAACTCCTACAATGAGCAGTTCTTC.

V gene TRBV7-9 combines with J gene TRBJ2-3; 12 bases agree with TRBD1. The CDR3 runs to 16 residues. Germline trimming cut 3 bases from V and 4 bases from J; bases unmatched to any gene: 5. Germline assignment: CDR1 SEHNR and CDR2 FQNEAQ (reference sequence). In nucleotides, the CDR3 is TGTGCCAGCAGCTTGGGGACAGGGGGCGGTTCAGATACGCAGTATTTT. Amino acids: CASSLGTGGGSDTQYF.

CDR3 region: CASSPAGTTYEQYF. In DNA form, the CDR3 reads TGCGCCAGCAGCCCGGCCGGGACAACGTACGAGCAGTACTTC. V and J are TRBV5-1 and TRBJ2-7; D is perhaps TRBD1 (6 bases). Trimming removed 4 bases at V and 4 bases at J, with 15 bases between. CDR3 size: 14 residues. Germline values: CDR1 SGHRS, CDR2 YFSETQ.

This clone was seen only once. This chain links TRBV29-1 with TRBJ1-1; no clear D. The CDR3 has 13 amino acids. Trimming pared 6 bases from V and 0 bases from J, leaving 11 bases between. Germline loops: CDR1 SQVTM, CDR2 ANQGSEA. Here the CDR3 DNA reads TGCAGCGTAGCTAGGCAACTGAACACTGAAGCTTTCTTT. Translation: CSVARQLNTEAFF.

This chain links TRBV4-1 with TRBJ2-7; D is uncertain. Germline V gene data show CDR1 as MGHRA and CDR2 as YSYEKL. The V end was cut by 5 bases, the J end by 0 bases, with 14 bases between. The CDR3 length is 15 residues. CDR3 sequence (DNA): TGCGCCAGCAGCACCGGTTTCGTGGGCTCCTACGAGCAGTACTTC. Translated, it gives CASSTGFVGSYEQYF.

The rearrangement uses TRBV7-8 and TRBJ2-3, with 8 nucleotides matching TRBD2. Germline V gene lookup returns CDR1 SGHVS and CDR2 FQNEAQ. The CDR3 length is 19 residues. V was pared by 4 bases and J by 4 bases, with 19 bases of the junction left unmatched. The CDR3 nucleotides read TGTGCCAGCAGCTACCACTTCCTTACTAGCGGAAATGGGGCAGATACGCAGTATTTT. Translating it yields CASSYHFLTSGNGADTQYF.

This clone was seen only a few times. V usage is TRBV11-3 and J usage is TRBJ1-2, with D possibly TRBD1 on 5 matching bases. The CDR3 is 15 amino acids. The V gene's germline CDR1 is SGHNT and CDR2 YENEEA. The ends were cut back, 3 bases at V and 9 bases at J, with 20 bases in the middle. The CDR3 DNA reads TGTGCCAGCAGCTTTGGGGGGACCCTAAGTCGGAGCTACACCTTC. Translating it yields CASSFGGTLSRSYTF.

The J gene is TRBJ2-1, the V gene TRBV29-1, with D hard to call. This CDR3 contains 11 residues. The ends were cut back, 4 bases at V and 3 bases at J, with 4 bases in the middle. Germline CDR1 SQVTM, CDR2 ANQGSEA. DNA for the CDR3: TGCAGCGTTGGCCTCTACAATGAGCAGTTCTTC. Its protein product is CSVGLYNEQFF.

This CDR3 is CASSLGQLGKTQYF. CDR3 bases: TGTGCCAGCAGCTTAGGACAGTTAGGAAAGACCCAGTACTTC. The chain has TRBV7-2 and TRBJ2-5; a possible D gene is TRBD1 (5 bases). Germline V gene data show CDR1 as SGHTA and CDR2 as FQGNSA. The CDR3 spans 14 residues. Trimming shortened V by 1 base and J by 6 bases, and 12 bases separated the two germline ends.

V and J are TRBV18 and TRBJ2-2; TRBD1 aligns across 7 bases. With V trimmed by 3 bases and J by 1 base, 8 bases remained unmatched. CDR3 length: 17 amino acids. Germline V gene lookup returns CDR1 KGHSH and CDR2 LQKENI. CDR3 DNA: TGTGCCAGCTCACCCTGGGACAGTAGTTTGAACACCGGGGAGCTGTTTTTT. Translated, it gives CASSPWDSSLNTGELFF.

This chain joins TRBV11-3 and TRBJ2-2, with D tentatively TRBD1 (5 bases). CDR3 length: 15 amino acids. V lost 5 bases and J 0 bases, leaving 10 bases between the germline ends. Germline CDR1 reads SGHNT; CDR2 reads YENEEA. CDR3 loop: CASSPGQANTGELFF. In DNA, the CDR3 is TGTGCCAGCAGCCCCGGACAAGCGAACACCGGGGAGCTGTTTTTT.

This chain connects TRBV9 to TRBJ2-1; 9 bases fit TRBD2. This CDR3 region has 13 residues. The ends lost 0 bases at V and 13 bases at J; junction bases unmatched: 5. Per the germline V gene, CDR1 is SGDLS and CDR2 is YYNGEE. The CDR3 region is CASSVEAGGRQFF. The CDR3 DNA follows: TGTGCCAGCAGCGTAGAAGCGGGAGGAAGACAGTTCTTC.

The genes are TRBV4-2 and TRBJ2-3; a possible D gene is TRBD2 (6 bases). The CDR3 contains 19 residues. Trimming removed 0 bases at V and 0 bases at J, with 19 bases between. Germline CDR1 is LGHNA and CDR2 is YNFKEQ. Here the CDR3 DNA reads TGTGCCAGCAGCCAAGATATTCAGGGATGGGAGGAAAGCACAGATACGCAGTATTTT. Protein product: CASSQDIQGWEESTDTQYF.

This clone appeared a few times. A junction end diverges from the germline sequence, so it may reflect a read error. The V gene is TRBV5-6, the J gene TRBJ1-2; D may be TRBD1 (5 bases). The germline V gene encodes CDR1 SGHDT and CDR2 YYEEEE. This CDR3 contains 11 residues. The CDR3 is CASSSSGAGSF. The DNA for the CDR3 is TGTGCCAGCAGCTCGTCCGGGGCCGGGTCCTTC.

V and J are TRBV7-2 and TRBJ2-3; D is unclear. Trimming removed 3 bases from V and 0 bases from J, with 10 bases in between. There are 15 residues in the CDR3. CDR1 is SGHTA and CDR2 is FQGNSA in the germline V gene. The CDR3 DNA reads TGTGCCAGCAGCTTCGGCAGTTCTAGCACAGATACGCAGTATTTT. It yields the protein CASSFGSSSTDTQYF. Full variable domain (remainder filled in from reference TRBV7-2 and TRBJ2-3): GAGVSQSPSNKVTEKGKDVELRCDPISGHTALYWYRQSLGQGLEFLIYFQGNSAPDKSGLPSDRFSAERTGGSVSTLTIQRTQQEDSAVYLCASSFGSSSTDTQYFGPGTRLTVL.

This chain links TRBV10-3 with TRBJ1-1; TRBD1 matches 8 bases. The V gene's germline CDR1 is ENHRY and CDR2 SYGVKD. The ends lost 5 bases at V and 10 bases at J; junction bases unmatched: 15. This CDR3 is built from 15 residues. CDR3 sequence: CAISSILDRVAGAFF. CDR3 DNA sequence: TGTGCCATCAGTTCGATCCTGGACAGGGTGGCAGGAGCTTTCTTT.

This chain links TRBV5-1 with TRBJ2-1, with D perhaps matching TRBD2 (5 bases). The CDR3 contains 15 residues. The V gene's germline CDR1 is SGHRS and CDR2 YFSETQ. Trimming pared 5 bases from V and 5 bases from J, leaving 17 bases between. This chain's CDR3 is CASRRDSVTNNEQFF. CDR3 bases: TGCGCCAGCAGAAGGGATAGCGTCACCAACAATGAGCAGTTCTTC.

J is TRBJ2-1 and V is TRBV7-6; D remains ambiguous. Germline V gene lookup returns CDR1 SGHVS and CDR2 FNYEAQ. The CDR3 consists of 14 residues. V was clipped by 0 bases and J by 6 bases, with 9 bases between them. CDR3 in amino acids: CASSLAGRINEQFF. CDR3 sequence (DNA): TGTGCCAGCAGCTTAGCGGGCAGGATCAATGAGCAGTTCTTC.

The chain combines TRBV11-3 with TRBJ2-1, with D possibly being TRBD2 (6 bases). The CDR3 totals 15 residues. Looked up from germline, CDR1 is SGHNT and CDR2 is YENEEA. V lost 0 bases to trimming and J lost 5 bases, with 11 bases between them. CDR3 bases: TGTGCCAGCAGCTTAGAGTTGGCGGGGAACAATGAGCAGTTCTTC. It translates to CASSLELAGNNEQFF. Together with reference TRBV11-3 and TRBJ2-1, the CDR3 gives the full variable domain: EAGVVQSPRYKIIEKKQPVAFWCNPISGHNTLYWYLQNLGQGPELLIRYENEEAVDDSQLPKDRFSAERLKGVDSTLKIQPAELGDSAVYLCASSLELAGNNEQFFGPGTRLTVL.

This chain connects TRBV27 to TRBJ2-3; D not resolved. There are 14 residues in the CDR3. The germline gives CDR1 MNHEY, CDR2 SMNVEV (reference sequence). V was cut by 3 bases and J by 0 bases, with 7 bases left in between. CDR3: CASSLWGSTDTQYF. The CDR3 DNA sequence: TGTGCCAGCAGTTTGTGGGGAAGCACAGATACGCAGTATTTT.

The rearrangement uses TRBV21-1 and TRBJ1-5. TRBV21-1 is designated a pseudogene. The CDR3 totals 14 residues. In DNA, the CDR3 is TGTGCCAGCAGCACGACCCGGGGCAATCAGCCCCAGCATTTT. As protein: CASSTTRGNQPQHF.

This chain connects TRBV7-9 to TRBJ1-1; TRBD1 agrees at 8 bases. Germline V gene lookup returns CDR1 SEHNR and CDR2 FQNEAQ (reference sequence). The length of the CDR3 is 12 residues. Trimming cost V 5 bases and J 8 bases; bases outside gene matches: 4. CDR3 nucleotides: TGTGCCAGCAGCCCACGGGACAGGGAAGCTTTCTTT. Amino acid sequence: CASSPRDREAFF.

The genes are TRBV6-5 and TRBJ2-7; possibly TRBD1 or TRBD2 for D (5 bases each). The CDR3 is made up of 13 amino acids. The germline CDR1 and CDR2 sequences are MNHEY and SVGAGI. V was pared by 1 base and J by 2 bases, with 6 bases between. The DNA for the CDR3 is TGTGCCAGCAGTTACTTGGGGGCCTACGAGCAGTACTTC. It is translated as CASSYLGAYEQYF.

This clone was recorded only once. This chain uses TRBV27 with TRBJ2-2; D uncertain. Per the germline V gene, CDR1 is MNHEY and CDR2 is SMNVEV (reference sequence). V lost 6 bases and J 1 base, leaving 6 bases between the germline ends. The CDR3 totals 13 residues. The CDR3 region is CASRTWNTGELFF. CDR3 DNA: TGTGCCAGCAGGACCTGGAACACCGGGGAGCTGTTTTTT.